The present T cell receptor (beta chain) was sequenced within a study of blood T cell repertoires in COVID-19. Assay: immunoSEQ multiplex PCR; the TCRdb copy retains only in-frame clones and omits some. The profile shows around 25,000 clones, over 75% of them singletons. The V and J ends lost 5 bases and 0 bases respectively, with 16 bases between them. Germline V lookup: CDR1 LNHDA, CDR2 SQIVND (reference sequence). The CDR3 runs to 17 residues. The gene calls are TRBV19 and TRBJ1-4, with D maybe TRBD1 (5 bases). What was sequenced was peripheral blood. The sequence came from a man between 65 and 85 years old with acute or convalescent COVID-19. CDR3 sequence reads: CASSDQNRGATNEKLFF. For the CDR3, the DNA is TGTGCCAGTAGTGACCAGAATCGGGGGGCAACTAATGAAAAACTGTTTTTT. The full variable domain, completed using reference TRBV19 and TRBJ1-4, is DGGITQSPKYLFRKEGQNVTLSCEQNLNHDAMYWYRQDPGQGLRLIYYSQIVNDFQKGDIAEGYSVSREKKESFPLTVTSAQKNPTAFYLCASSDQNRGATNEKLFFGSGTQLSVL.